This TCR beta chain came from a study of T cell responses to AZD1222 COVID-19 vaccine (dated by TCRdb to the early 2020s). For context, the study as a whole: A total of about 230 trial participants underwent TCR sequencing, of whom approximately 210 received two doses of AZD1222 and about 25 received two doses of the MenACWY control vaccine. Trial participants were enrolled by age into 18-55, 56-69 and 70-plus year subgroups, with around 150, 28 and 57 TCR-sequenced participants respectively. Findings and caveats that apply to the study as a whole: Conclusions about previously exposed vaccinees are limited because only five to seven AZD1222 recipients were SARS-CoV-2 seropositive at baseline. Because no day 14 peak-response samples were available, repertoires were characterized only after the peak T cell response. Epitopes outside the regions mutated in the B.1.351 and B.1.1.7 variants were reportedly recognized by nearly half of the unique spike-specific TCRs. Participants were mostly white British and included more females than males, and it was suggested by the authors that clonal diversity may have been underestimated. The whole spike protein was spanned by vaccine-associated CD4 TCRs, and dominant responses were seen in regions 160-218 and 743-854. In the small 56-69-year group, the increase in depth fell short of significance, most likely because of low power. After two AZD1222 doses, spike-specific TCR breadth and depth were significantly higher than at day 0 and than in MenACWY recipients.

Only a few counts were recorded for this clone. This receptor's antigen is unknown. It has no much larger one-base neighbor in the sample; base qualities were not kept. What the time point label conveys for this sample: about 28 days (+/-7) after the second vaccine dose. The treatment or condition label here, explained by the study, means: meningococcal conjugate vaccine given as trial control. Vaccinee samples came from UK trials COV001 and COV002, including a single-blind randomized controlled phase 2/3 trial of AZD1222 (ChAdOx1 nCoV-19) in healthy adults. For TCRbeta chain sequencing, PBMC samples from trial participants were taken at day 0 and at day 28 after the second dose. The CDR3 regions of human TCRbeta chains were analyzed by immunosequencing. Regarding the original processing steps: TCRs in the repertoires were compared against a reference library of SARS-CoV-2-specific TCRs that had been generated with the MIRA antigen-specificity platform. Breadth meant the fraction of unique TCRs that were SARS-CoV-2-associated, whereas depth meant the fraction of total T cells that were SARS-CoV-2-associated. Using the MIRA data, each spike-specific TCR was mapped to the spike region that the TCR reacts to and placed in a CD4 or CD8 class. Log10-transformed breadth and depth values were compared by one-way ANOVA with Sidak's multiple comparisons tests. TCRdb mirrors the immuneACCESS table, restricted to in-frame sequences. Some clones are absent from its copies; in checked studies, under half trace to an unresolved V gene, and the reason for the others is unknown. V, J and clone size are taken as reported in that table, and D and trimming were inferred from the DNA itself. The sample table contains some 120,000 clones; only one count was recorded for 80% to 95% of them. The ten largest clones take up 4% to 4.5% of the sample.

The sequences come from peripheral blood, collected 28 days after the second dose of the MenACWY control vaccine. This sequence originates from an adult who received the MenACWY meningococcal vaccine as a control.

The DNA reads as follows: TGTGCCAGCAGCGCACCATCCGGGACAGCCAAAAACATTCAGTACTTC. It translates as CASSAPSGTAKNIQYF. The rearranged segments are TRBV7-9 and TRBJ2-4; the D gene is possibly TRBD1 or TRBD2, with 5 bases matching each. The CDR3 covers 16 residues, taking in both the cysteine and the phenylalanine. Only the CDR3 region is kept as DNA, spanning 48 bases read in frame from base 1. Trimming removed 5 bases from V and 0 bases from J, leaving 14 bases between the germline ends. CDR1 and CDR2 are read off the germline V gene (reference sequence) as SEHNR and FQNEAQ.